This passage covers 9 T cell receptor beta chains from one sample sequenced in a study of T-cell reconstitution after alpha-beta-depleted transplantation in children. Unique molecular identifiers were built into the TCRbeta library. One entry per CDR3 protein results from TCRdb running MiXCR on the PCR reads. Of roughly 200,000 distinct CDR3 sequences in the sample, 8% to 10% were seen once. Sequencing used PBMCs from the stem cell graft donor, obtained from the stem cell graft. These receptors were collected from a human donor who donated a stem cell graft to a child with acute lymphoblastic leukemia.

The J gene is TRBJ1-3, the V gene TRBV20-1; D call uncertain. Germline V gene sequence: CDR1 DFQATT, CDR2 SNEGSKA (reference sequence). There are 13 residues in the CDR3. Trimming pared 4 bases from V and 2 bases from J, leaving 9 bases between. The chain's CDR3 is CSAMRGTGNTIYF. As DNA, the CDR3 is TGCAGTGCTATGCGAGGGACTGGAAACACCATATATTTT.

The V and J genes are TRBV7-6 and TRBJ1-5; D remains unclear. Germline V gives CDR1 SGHVS, CDR2 FNYEAQ. The V and J ends lost 3 bases and 1 base respectively, with 13 bases between them. CDR3 size: 16 residues. In DNA form, the CDR3 reads TGTGCCAGCAGCTTCGGCCGGGTGTCAAGCAATCAGCCCCAGCATTTT. Translation gives CASSFGRVSSNQPQHF.

There are a few counts of this clonotype. V gene TRBV7-9 combines with J gene TRBJ1-6; D gene ambiguous. The germline V and J ends were trimmed by 1 base and 7 bases, with 8 bases remaining between them. CDR3 size: 14 residues. Germline loops: CDR1 SEHNR, CDR2 FQNEAQ (reference sequence). Here the CDR3 DNA reads TGTGCCAGCAGCTTAGGAGGGCCGAATTCACCCCTCCACTTT. Translation: CASSLGGPNSPLHF.

The genes are TRBV4-1 and TRBJ2-7; perhaps TRBD2 as D (6 bases). The CDR3 spans 16 residues. The germline CDR1 and CDR2 sequences are MGHRA and YSYEKL. Trimming took off 5 bases at V and 2 bases at J, with 19 bases between the two ends. Written as DNA, the CDR3 is TGCGCCAGCAGCTCCGCCTCGGGGGTGGTCCCCTACGAGCAGTACTTC. Its translation: CASSSASGVVPYEQYF.

In its sample, this clonotype was seen a few times. The chain joins TRBV20-1 to TRBJ1-3; a weak D match, TRBD1 (5 bases). This CDR3 is built from 20 residues. The ends were cut back, 0 bases at V and 0 bases at J, with 24 bases in the middle. The germline V gene encodes CDR1 DFQATT and CDR2 SNEGSKA (reference sequence). CDR3 bases: TGCAGTGCTAGAGATCTCACCAGGGACGACCTCGTTCACTCTGGAAACACCATATATTTT. Translated: CSARDLTRDDLVHSGNTIYF.

This clonotype was observed a few times. The chain joins TRBV7-8 to TRBJ1-2; a possible D gene is TRBD1 (5 bases). The CDR3 length is 16 residues. CDR1 is SGHVS and CDR2 is FQNEAQ in the germline V gene. V lost 1 base, J lost 1 base, and 13 bases lay in between. The CDR3 reads CASSLGPGTVNYGYTF. The DNA of the CDR3 is TGTGCCAGCAGCTTAGGACCGGGGACGGTTAACTATGGCTACACCTTC.

The CDR3 region has the DNA TGCAGTGCTAGGGGGGACAGAGCCTACGAGCAGTACTTC. Residues: CSARGDRAYEQYF. This chain links TRBV20-1 with TRBJ2-7; 7 bases align to TRBD1. V was pared by 3 bases and J by 2 bases, with 4 bases of the junction left unmatched. The germline V gene encodes CDR1 DFQATT and CDR2 SNEGSKA (reference sequence). The CDR3 loop spans 13 amino acids.

This clonotype was found a few times. The rearrangement uses TRBV7-6 and TRBJ2-7, with 8 nucleotides matching TRBD2. V was pared by 1 base and J by 5 bases, with 1 base of the junction left unmatched. The CDR3 is made up of 13 amino acids. The germline CDR1 and CDR2 sequences are SGHVS and FNYEAQ. CDR3 loop: CASSLVAGHEQYF. As DNA, the CDR3 is TGTGCCAGCAGCTTAGTAGCGGGGCACGAGCAGTACTTC.

The genes are TRBV5-1 and TRBJ2-5; 10 nucleotides line up with TRBD2. The CDR3 is 14 amino acids. Trimming at V came to 3 bases and at J to 2 bases, leaving 1 base not matched to a gene. CDR1 is SGHRS, CDR2 YFSETQ, per germline. CDR3: CASSSSGGQETQYF. CDR3 nucleotide sequence: TGCGCCAGCAGCTCTAGCGGGGGTCAAGAGACCCAGTACTTC.